Presented here are 29 T cell receptor beta chains from one specimen sequenced in a study of breast tumors, draining lymph nodes, adjacent tissues (dated by TCRdb to about 2016). Library method: multiplex PCR. Instrument on record: Illumina HiSeq 2000. The raw public data were reprocessed by TCRdb itself: fastp quality trimming at Q25, MiXCR clonotype calling, in-frame beta chains only. A single entry per CDR3 protein holds the most common genes and DNA from its merged rows. The sample table lists 66,000 or so distinct CDR3 sequences, around 43% of them with a count of one. About 8.4% of the sample goes to the ten largest clones. The specimen sequenced was breast tumor tissue. Receptors were obtained from a female donor with breast cancer. Some clones in this sample may be carry-over from other donors' samples.

This chain uses TRBV7-2 with TRBJ2-7; D may correspond to TRBD1 or TRBD2 (6 bases each). This CDR3 contains 13 residues. V was cut by 4 bases and J by 9 bases, with 16 bases left in between. The germline V gene encodes CDR1 SGHTA and CDR2 FQGNSA. The CDR3 protein is CASSWDGGHGQYF. CDR3 sequence (DNA): TGTGCCAGCAGCTGGGACGGGGGCCACGGGCAGTACTTC.

The chain employs TRBV29-1 and TRBJ1-5, with TRBD1 as a possible D gene (5 bases). The germline V gene encodes CDR1 SQVTM and CDR2 ANQGSEA. With 5 bases removed from V and 10 bases from J, the gap between germline ends came to 18 bases. The CDR3 length is 13 residues. CDR3 coding DNA: TGCAGCGTTCAAGGGGATGCAAACTCCCCCCAGCATTTT. Protein: CSVQGDANSPQHF. The complete variable domain, with remaining parts taken from reference TRBV29-1 and TRBJ1-5, reads SAVISQKPSRDICQRGTSLTIQCQVDSQVTMMFWYRQQPGQSLTLIATANQGSEATYESGFVIDKFPISRPNLTFSTLTVSNMSPEDSSIYLCSVQGDANSPQHFGDGTRLSIL.

The chain is built from TRBV12-3 or TRBV12-4 and TRBJ2-5; tentatively, D is TRBD1 (6 bases). The V end lost 3 bases, the J end lost 1 base, and 12 bases lay between the germline ends. The CDR3 runs 15 residues. The CDR3 coding sequence is TGTGCCAGCAGTTTCCAAGTGGACAGCCAAGAGACCCAGTACTTC. Its protein is CASSFQVDSQETQYF.

This clonotype was seen at least ten times. The chain couples TRBV20-1 to TRBJ1-5; 8 nucleotides align to TRBD1. Germline lookup yields CDR1 DFQATT and CDR2 SNEGSKA (reference sequence). The ends lost 0 bases at V and 6 bases at J; junction bases unmatched: 7. This CDR3 is 15 amino acids long. The CDR3 sequence: CSARDSRGPSQPQHF. CDR3 coding DNA: TGCAGTGCTAGAGATTCCAGGGGGCCGAGTCAGCCCCAGCATTTT.

Comment on this clonotype: A much larger clone sits a single nucleotide away, making a read error possible. This chain connects TRBV12-3 or TRBV12-4 to TRBJ2-7; the match to TRBD1 covers 7 bases. The length of the CDR3 is 14 residues. CDR3 amino acids: CAGSFGTASYEQYF. CDR3 sequence (DNA): TGTGCCGGCAGTTTCGGGACAGCCTCCTACGAGCAGTACTTC.

To note about this clonotype: Since no conserved phenylalanine or tryptophan closes the CDR3, a read error is the likely cause. No DNA is shown, since the ends of the CDR3 on it are uncertain; the CDR3 is the one TCRdb lists. The chain uses TRBV12-3 or TRBV12-4 and TRBJ1-4; TRBD1 reflects the table's D call only, with no check against the DNA. The CDR3 length equals 14 residues, ends included. This CDR3 reads CASTAVGTEAFFGQ.

J is TRBJ1-6 and V is TRBV20-1, with a weak D call TRBD1 (6 bases). With 1 base removed from V and 10 bases from J, the gap between germline ends came to 14 bases. Looked up from germline, CDR1 is DFQATT and CDR2 is SNEGSKA (reference sequence). The CDR3 sequence is 14 residues long. The CDR3 DNA sequence: TGCAGTGCTAGAGTTGAGGCAGGGGTATCACCCCTCCACTTT. Its protein product is CSARVEAGVSPLHF.

For this clonotype: A much larger clonotype is one base distant, so this may be a read error. The chain combines TRBV12-3 or TRBV12-4 with TRBJ1-2, with unresolved D. V lost 3 bases to trimming and J lost 8 bases, with 10 bases between them. CDR3 length equals 12 residues. In nucleotides, the CDR3 is TGTGCCAGCAGTTTCGGGGTGGCCGGCTACACCTTC. Translation gives CASSFGVAGYTF.

This clonotype was observed many times. A read error may explain this, as a much larger clone is one base away. The rearrangement uses TRBV7-3 and TRBJ2-1; 11 nucleotides line up with TRBD2. The CDR3 spans 20 residues. CDR1 is SGHTA and CDR2 is FQGTGA in the germline V gene. Trimming cost V 6 bases and J 2 bases; bases outside gene matches: 18. This CDR3 is CASSSLVSSGRFGPYNEQFF. CDR3 in DNA: TGTGCCAGCAGTTCTCTTGTGTCTAGCGGGAGGTTCGGGCCCTACAATGAGCAGTTCTTC. Looking up the rest from reference TRBV7-3 and TRBJ2-1 gives the full variable domain: GAGVSQTPSNKVTEKGKYVELRCDPISGHTALYWYRQSLGQGPEFLIYFQGTGAADDSGLPNDRFFAVRPEGSVSTLKIQRTERGDSAVYLCASSSLVSSGRFGPYNEQFFGPGTRLTVL.

This clonotype was detected many times. The chain uses TRBV20-1 and TRBJ2-1, with 11 positions matching TRBD2. The V gene's germline CDR1 is DFQATT and CDR2 SNEGSKA (reference sequence). After removal of 5 bases from V and 6 bases from J, the junction contained 9 bases not matched to a gene. This CDR3 is 15 amino acids long. CDR3: CSAVPGTSGGNEQFF. In DNA form, the CDR3 reads TGCAGTGCTGTACCCGGGACTAGCGGTGGCAATGAGCAGTTCTTC.

This rearrangement joins TRBV10-3 to TRBJ1-2; D may be TRBD1 (5 bases). The CDR3 runs 12 residues. The V gene lost 10 bases and the J gene lost 3 bases, with 12 bases spanning the gap. The germline V gene has CDR1 ENHRY and CDR2 SYGVKD. The DNA of the CDR3 is TGTGCCACCTGGGGGGAGCACTATGGCTACACCTTC. Its translation is CATWGEHYGYTF.

The rearrangement uses TRBV6-1 and TRBJ1-5; perhaps TRBD1 as D (6 bases). The germline V and J ends were trimmed by 8 bases and 14 bases, with 22 bases remaining between them. CDR1 is MNHNS, CDR2 SASEGT, per germline. This CDR3 contains 13 residues. The CDR3, as DNA: TGTGCCAGCGCTTTACAGGGAAGTCTCTCCGAGCATTTT. Protein product: CASALQGSLSEHF.

The chain carries TRBV18 and TRBJ1-1; no firm D call. The CDR3 consists of 12 residues. Germline V gene data show CDR1 as KGHSH and CDR2 as LQKENI. V was clipped by 2 bases and J by 6 bases, with 7 bases between them. Here the CDR3 DNA reads TGTGCCAGCTCACCAGACCGCTCTGAAGCTTTCTTT. Translating it yields CASSPDRSEAFF.

Notes on this clonotype: A much larger clone sits a single nucleotide away, making a read error possible. The chain is built from TRBV7-3 and TRBJ2-1, with 11 bases matching TRBD2. The CDR3 is made up of 14 amino acids. Per germline, CDR1 SGHTA and CDR2 FQGTGA. V was clipped by 3 bases and J by 7 bases; unmatched bases: 2. Here the CDR3 DNA reads TGTGCCAGCAGCTTGGCTAGCGGGGGGAATGAGCAGTTCTTC. Amino acid sequence: CASSLASGGNEQFF.

This clonotype appeared many times. The chain has TRBV2 and TRBJ2-7; TRBD1 or TRBD2 may be the D gene (5 bases each). Trimming removed 10 bases at V and 4 bases at J, with 26 bases between. The CDR3 length is 16 residues. Looked up from germline, CDR1 is SNHLY and CDR2 is FYNNEI. The CDR3 reads CATNERGGLLIYEQYF. CDR3 coding DNA: TGTGCCACCAACGAACGTGGGGGTTTACTGATTTACGAGCAGTACTTC.

The chain is built from TRBV2 and TRBJ1-2; D might be TRBD1 (6 bases). The V gene's germline CDR1 is SNHLY and CDR2 FYNNEI. V lost 6 bases and J 6 bases, leaving 17 bases between the germline ends. The CDR3 is 14 amino acids. The CDR3 is CASRTGTYENGYTF. The CDR3 DNA reads as TGTGCCAGCAGGACAGGCACCTACGAGAATGGCTACACCTTC. The full variable domain, in which reference TRBV2 and TRBJ1-2 provide the parts outside the CDR3, is EPEVTQTPSHQVTQMGQEVILRCVPISNHLYFYWYRQILGQKVEFLVSFYNNEISEKSEIFDDQFSVERPDGSNFTLKIRSTKLEDSAMYFCASRTGTYENGYTFGSGTRLTVV.

Comments on this clonotype: This may stem from a read error, because a much larger clone lies one nucleotide away. The genes are TRBV12-3 or TRBV12-4 and TRBJ1-5; TRBD1 aligns across 7 bases. V was pared by 3 bases and J by 4 bases, with 9 bases of the junction left unmatched. There are 16 residues in the CDR3. The CDR3, as DNA: TGTGCCAGCAGTTTCGCCTACCGGGACAGTAATCAGCCCCAGCATTTT. Translated: CASSFAYRDSNQPQHF.

The chain combines TRBV7-2 with TRBJ1-5; D unresolved. From germline, CDR1 is SGHTA and CDR2 FQGNSA. CDR3 length: 8 amino acids. Trimming took 5 bases from V and 15 from J, leaving 5 bases between them. The CDR3 DNA reads TGTGCCAGCAGCATGGGGCATTTT. This sequence encodes CASSMGHF.

This clonotype was seen at least ten times. The V gene is TRBV9, the J gene TRBJ2-5; TRBD2 agrees at 7 bases. V lost 3 bases and J lost 2; bases outside the gene matches: 4. This CDR3 region has 14 residues. CDR1 is SGDLS and CDR2 is YYNGEE in the germline V gene. The CDR3 protein is CASSARTRQETQYF. CDR3 nucleotides: TGTGCCAGCAGCGCACGGACTAGACAAGAGACCCAGTACTTC. Full variable domain (missing parts from reference TRBV9 and TRBJ2-5): DSGVTQTPKHLITATGQRVTLRCSPRSGDLSVYWYQQSLDQGLQFLIQYYNGEERAKGNILERFSAQQFPDLHSELNLSSLELGDSALYFCASSARTRQETQYFGPGTRLLVL.

In the case of this clonotype: A much bigger clone sits one base away, suggesting this may be a read error. The CDR3 end shows no conserved phenylalanine or tryptophan, and so a read error is likely. The J gene is TRBJ1-1, the V gene TRBV5-6, with no clear D. This CDR3 is built from 12 residues. Looked up from germline, CDR1 is SGHDT and CDR2 is YYEEEE. CDR3 coding DNA: TGTGCGAGCACGGGCCTTAACACTGAAGCTTTCTGT. Protein sequence: CASTGLNTEAFC.

V is TRBV4-2 and J is TRBJ2-4; D possibly corresponds to TRBD1 (6 bases). The length of the CDR3 is 19 residues. V lost 0 bases to trimming and J lost 2 bases, with 20 bases between them. The germline V gene has CDR1 LGHNA and CDR2 YNFKEQ. This CDR3 is CASSQEGMGAWVTKNIQYF. The CDR3 coding sequence is TGTGCCAGCAGCCAAGAGGGTATGGGGGCCTGGGTCACCAAAAACATTCAGTACTTC.

The chain recombines TRBV2 with TRBJ1-5; TRBD1 aligns across 7 bases. The length of the CDR3 is 13 residues. CDR1 and CDR2 (germline): SNHLY, FYNNEI. V shed 7 bases and J 6 bases; nucleotides not matched to a gene: 6. As DNA, the CDR3 is TGTGCCAGCAAAGAGGGGGCGGGTCAGCCCCAGCATTTT. Encoded protein: CASKEGAGQPQHF.

This clonotype was picked up many times. The chain recombines TRBV6-2 or TRBV6-3 with TRBJ2-1, with 10 bases lining up with TRBD2. Germline V gene sequence: CDR1 MNHEY, CDR2 SVGEGT. This CDR3 is 19 amino acids long. The junction had 11 bases not matched to a gene; V was cut back by 2 bases and J by 1 base. The CDR3 loop reads CASSYGSGGAWRSYNEQFF. Written as DNA, the CDR3 is TGTGCCAGCAGTTACGGGAGCGGGGGGGCGTGGAGATCCTACAATGAGCAGTTCTTC.

On this clonotype: The conserved final phenylalanine or tryptophan is absent from the CDR3, which likely points to a read error. This sequence joins TRBV12-3 or TRBV12-4 and TRBJ2-5; D remains ambiguous. V was pared by 3 bases and J by 5 bases, with 13 bases between. The CDR3 is made up of 14 amino acids. CDR3 nucleotides: TGTGCCAGCAGTTTCCGAGTCCTGAGGGAGACCCAGTACTAC. Translation: CASSFRVLRETQYY.

J is TRBJ1-2 and V is TRBV18, with a possible D match to TRBD1 (6 bases). This CDR3 contains 15 residues. Germline V CDR1 and CDR2: KGHSH, LQKENI. Trimming pared 4 bases from V and 8 bases from J, leaving 20 bases between. This CDR3 is CASSLPSGGREGYTF. CDR3 in DNA: TGTGCCAGCTCACTGCCTAGCGGGGGCCGAGAGGGCTACACCTTC.

As concerns this clonotype: Because the CDR3's place on the DNA is in doubt, the DNA is left out and the CDR3 is given as listed by TCRdb. The chain has TRBV2 and TRBJ1-5; the table names TRBD1, a call not compared with the DNA. The length of the CDR3 is 21 amino acids, counting both ends. CDR1 and CDR2 (germline): SNHLY, FYNNEI. The CDR3 region is CASSELFTEAFFGQPAQPQHF.

For this clonotype: A much larger clone lies one base from this, so it may be a read error. The rearrangement joins TRBV11-2 to TRBJ2-6; TRBD1 aligns across 8 bases. There are 15 residues in the CDR3. The germline gives CDR1 SGHAT, CDR2 FQNNGV. CDR3 residues: CASSQTGAAADVLTF. The CDR3, as DNA: TGTGCCAGCAGCCAGACAGGGGCTGCGGCCGACGTCCTGACTTTC.

This clonotype was detected ten times or more. CDR3 DNA: TGTGCCATCAGTAGACAGGTCGGAGAGACCCAGTACTTC. Translated, it gives CAISRQVGETQYF. The chain couples TRBV10-3 to TRBJ2-5, with D possibly TRBD1 on 6 matching bases. The CDR3 is 13 residues long. Looked up from germline, CDR1 is ENHRY and CDR2 is SYGVKD. V lost 5 bases, J lost 4 bases, and 11 bases lay in between.

V usage is TRBV7-8 and J usage is TRBJ2-1; the D gene is possibly TRBD1 (5 bases). CDR1 and CDR2 from the germline V gene are SGHVS and FQNEAQ. Trimming shortened V by 10 bases and J by 7 bases, and 17 bases separated the two germline ends. This CDR3 has 13 amino acids. CDR3 residues: CATQWGLRNEQFF. The CDR3 DNA is TGTGCCACCCAGTGGGGCCTAAGAAATGAGCAGTTCTTC.